This T cell receptor (beta chain) was captured in a study of shared clonotypes between healthy human individuals. The overall study: Samples came from two female and a few male donors aged 18 to 49. Whole-study results and caveats: What naive subsets generally showed was a larger estimated richness than memory subsets showed.

To note about this clone: Its target is unknown.

The germline CDR1 and CDR2 sequences are SGHNT and YYREEE (reference sequence). The CDR3 covers 16 residues. V was clipped by 0 bases and J by 5 bases, with 18 bases between them. Deep level was the assay's run setting. Sequenced by immunoSEQ multiplex PCR; TCRdb stores in-frame clones only, minus some. The table shows approximately 2.5 million clones, with around nine tenths occurring only once. The source material was naive CD4+ T cells sorted from blood. As to subset: CD45RA+ positively selected. This TCR derives from a young man in good health. This chain joins TRBV5-4 and TRBJ2-7, with TRBD2 as a possible D gene (6 bases). The CDR3 region has the DNA TGTGCCAGCAGCTTGGCAGGGCGGCGGGACTTCAACGAGCAGTACTTC. This translates into CASSLAGRRDFNEQYF.